This T cell receptor beta chain emerged from a study of a mutant IDH1 vaccine in newly diagnosed glioma. Time point noted: baseline, week 1 (first vaccination visit). Treatment here: pre-vaccination baseline after standard-of-care therapy. The table came from immunoSEQ multiplex PCR; TCRdb's copy has only in-frame clones and leaves some out. The sample yields 20,000 to 25,000 clones, roughly 84% seen once. The CDR3 covers 13 residues. The ends were cut back, 7 bases at V and 6 bases at J, with 17 bases in the middle. Germline-derived CDR1 and CDR2 are SQVTM and ANQGSEA. The chain uses TRBV29-1 and TRBJ2-3; D remains ambiguous. This material consisted of PBMCs, taken from a glioma patient treated with radiotherapy, temozolomide or both. The clonotype originates from a middle-aged man with glioma. The CDR3 DNA follows: TGCAGCGCTGTATCGGAATTCAGGGATACGCAGTATTTT. Protein: CSAVSEFRDTQYF.